Listed here are 18 T cell receptor beta chains from one sample, sequenced in a study of CD8 T cells in ankylosing spondylitis. TCRdb called the 5' RACE reads again in MiXCR, with one record for every CDR3 protein. Of around 140,000 distinct CDR3 sequences listed, over 9.5% are singletons. The sequencing sample was made of blood, either unsorted or a sorted T cell fraction (not recorded which). The receptors originated from a female donor with ankylosing spondylitis or in good health (not recorded which).

This clonotype was counted many times. This chain uses TRBV24-1 with TRBJ1-1; no firm D call. The CDR3 has 11 amino acids. CDR1 is KGHDR, CDR2 SFDVKD, per germline. Trimming cost V 6 bases and J 7 bases, with 8 bases left between them. CDR3 DNA sequence: TGTGCCACCAGTTACAAGGGTGAAGCTTTCTTT. Protein: CATSYKGEAFF.

This clonotype was observed at least ten times. In DNA, the CDR3 is TGTGCCAGCAGCTTGGACAGGGGCAGCTCACCCCTCCACTTT. Its translation is CASSLDRGSSPLHF. V usage is TRBV12-3 or TRBV12-4 and J usage is TRBJ1-6; 9 bases are shared with TRBD1. V trimming: 6 bases; J trimming: 10 bases; junction bases outside the gene matches: 7. The CDR3 sequence is 14 residues long.

With regard to this clonotype: Relative to the germline gene, one junction end is altered; a read error may explain this. The chain uses TRBV6-1 and TRBJ1-2, with D perhaps TRBD1 (5 bases). Germline CDR1 and CDR2: MNHNS and SASEGT. CDR3 length: 17 residues. The CDR3 spells CASRPFSPTGRVYGDTF. CDR3 coding DNA: TGTGCCAGCAGACCCTTTTCACCTACAGGAAGGGTCTATGGCGACACCTTC.

This clonotype was seen ten or more times. This chain uses TRBV4-1 with TRBJ2-3; D is undetermined. The CDR3 has 14 residues. CDR1 MGHRA and CDR2 YSYEKL come from the germline V gene. Trimming took 6 bases from V and 5 from J, leaving 15 bases between them. The CDR3 spells CASRLSRTLDTQYF. The CDR3 coding sequence is TGCGCCAGCAGACTTAGCAGGACGTTAGATACGCAGTATTTT.

There are many counts of this clonotype. The chain couples TRBV28 to TRBJ2-3; 10 nucleotides line up with TRBD2. The CDR3 is 15 amino acids. CDR1 and CDR2 from the germline V gene are MDHEN and SYDVKM. Trimming removed 6 bases from V and 6 bases from J; junction bases left unmatched: 9. This CDR3 reads CASSYGTSEGDTQYF. The CDR3 nucleotides are TGTGCCAGCAGCTACGGGACTAGCGAAGGGGATACGCAGTATTTT.

This sequence joins TRBV5-1 and TRBJ1-2; TRBD1 might be the D (5 bases). From germline, CDR1 is SGHRS and CDR2 YFSETQ. Trimming shortened V by 0 bases and J by 10 bases, and 13 bases separated the two germline ends. The CDR3 consists of 13 residues. The CDR3 region is CASSLGQREDYTF. The CDR3 coding sequence is TGCGCCAGCAGCTTGGGACAGCGGGAGGACTACACCTTC. Filled out from reference TRBV5-1 and TRBJ1-2, the complete variable domain reads KAGVTQTPRYLIKTRGQQVTLSCSPISGHRSVSWYQQTPGQGLQFLFEYFSETQRNKGNFPGRFSGRQFSNSRSEMNVSTLELGDSALYLCASSLGQREDYTFGSGTRLTVV.

Ten or more counts support this clonotype. The rearrangement joins TRBV10-3 to TRBJ2-1, with unresolved D. Deletions cut 11 bases from V and 14 bases from J, with 28 bases between. Germline-derived CDR1 and CDR2 are ENHRY and SYGVKD. The CDR3 is 14 amino acids. The DNA for the CDR3 is TGTGCCGCCAGTACAGTCAGAACGACGGCCAACGAGTTCTTC. Amino acid sequence: CAASTVRTTANEFF.

This clonotype was observed at least ten times. V usage is TRBV5-1 and J usage is TRBJ1-5; tentatively, D is TRBD1 (5 bases). The germline V and J ends were trimmed by 0 bases and 3 bases, with 10 bases remaining between them. This CDR3 has 15 amino acids. Germline values: CDR1 SGHRS, CDR2 YFSETQ. The CDR3 protein is CASSLVGALNQPQHF. In nucleotides, the CDR3 is TGCGCCAGCAGCTTGGTAGGGGCCCTCAATCAGCCCCAGCATTTT.

This clonotype was detected many times. The rearrangement uses TRBV12-3 or TRBV12-4 and TRBJ2-5; D might be TRBD1 or TRBD2, each matching 6 bases. This CDR3 region has 15 residues. With 2 bases removed from V and 1 base from J, the gap between germline ends came to 11 bases. CDR3 loop: CASSLWGAPQETQYF. In nucleotides, the CDR3 is TGTGCCAGCAGTTTATGGGGGGCCCCCCAAGAGACCCAGTACTTC.

This clonotype was recorded at least ten times. This rearrangement joins TRBV29-1 to TRBJ2-1; TRBD1 is a possible D gene (6 bases). V was clipped by 4 bases and J by 10 bases, with 8 bases between them. The V gene's germline CDR1 is SQVTM and CDR2 ANQGSEA. This CDR3 region has 10 residues. CDR3 in amino acids: CSVVQGEQFF. CDR3 DNA sequence: TGCAGCGTTGTCCAGGGGGAGCAGTTCTTC.

This clonotype was counted many times. The chain couples TRBV20-1 to TRBJ1-2; D unclear. Between the trimmed V and J ends, which lost 8 bases and 2 bases, there was a span of 15 bases. In germline, CDR1 is DFQATT, CDR2 SNEGSKA (reference sequence). There are 13 residues in the CDR3. The CDR3 region is CSTDGRENYGYTF. The CDR3 DNA sequence: TGCAGTACCGACGGACGGGAGAACTATGGCTACACCTTC.

This clonotype was seen repeatedly, ten times or more. The chain employs TRBV20-1 and TRBJ2-1; TRBD2 agrees at 15 bases. There are 16 residues in the CDR3. With V trimmed by 6 bases and J by 8 bases, 11 bases remained unmatched. Germline V lookup: CDR1 DFQATT, CDR2 SNEGSKA (reference sequence). CDR3 sequence: CSAQGLAGGMSYEQFF. In DNA form, the CDR3 reads TGCAGTGCCCAGGGACTAGCGGGAGGCATGAGCTATGAGCAGTTCTTC.

This clonotype was counted at least ten times. This chain uses TRBV12-3 or TRBV12-4 with TRBJ1-2; the match to TRBD1 covers 7 bases. V lost 10 bases, J lost 8 bases, and 10 bases stayed unmatched. The CDR3 runs 12 residues. The DNA for the CDR3 is TGTGCCACCAGACAGGGAGGAGCCGGCTACACCTTC. The encoded protein is CATRQGGAGYTF.

This clonotype appeared a few times. This CDR3 fails to terminate in the conserved phenylalanine or tryptophan, so it likely reflects a read error. It is unclear where the CDR3 begins or ends on the DNA, so no DNA is shown, and the CDR3 is as TCRdb lists it. This chain links TRBV5-5 with TRBJ1-1. The germline V gene has CDR1 SGHKS and CDR2 YYEKEE (reference sequence). Termini included, the CDR3 measures 13 amino acids. The CDR3 region is CASSLWGSLGIAV.

There are many counts of this clonotype. The chain has TRBV20-1 and TRBJ2-5; 7 positions match TRBD2. The CDR3 has 16 residues. The junction had 20 bases not matched to a gene; V was cut back by 6 bases and J by 7 bases. Germline V CDR1 and CDR2: DFQATT, SNEGSKA (reference sequence). CDR3 sequence (DNA): TGCAGTGCGATCCCGCCCCCCTTGACTAGCAAGAGGACCCAGTACTTC. Translated: CSAIPPPLTSKRTQYF.

This clonotype was detected many times. The chain is built from TRBV20-1 and TRBJ2-7; a weak D match, TRBD1 (6 bases). This CDR3 has 14 residues. Trimming took 6 bases from V and 1 from J, leaving 16 bases between them. Germline V gene sequence: CDR1 DFQATT, CDR2 SNEGSKA (reference sequence). The CDR3 spells CSAATRGQSYEQYF. The CDR3 DNA follows: TGCAGTGCGGCAACTAGAGGACAGTCCTACGAGCAGTACTTC.

This clonotype was observed a handful of times. This chain joins TRBV2 and TRBJ2-5; 9 nucleotides align to TRBD1. The V gene end was trimmed by 10 bases and the J gene end by 6 bases; junction bases not matched to a gene: 6. Germline lookup yields CDR1 SNHLY and CDR2 FYNNEI. The CDR3 consists of 12 residues. CDR3 sequence reads: CATAGTGKTQYF. Written as DNA, the CDR3 is TGTGCCACCGCCGGGACAGGGAAGACCCAGTACTTC.

This clonotype showed up many times. The V gene is TRBV20-1, the J gene TRBJ2-1; TRBD2 matches at 11 bases. V lost 0 bases, J lost 9 bases, and 10 bases stayed unmatched. Germline CDR1 is DFQATT and CDR2 is SNEGSKA (reference sequence). The CDR3 spans 16 residues. The CDR3 here is CSARDWVSGRAFEQFF. CDR3 bases: TGCAGTGCTAGAGATTGGGTTAGCGGGAGGGCATTTGAGCAGTTCTTC.